What follows is one TCR beta chain and its context. Its antigen remains unidentified. The assay used deep level. Measured with immunoSEQ multiplex PCR; TCRdb has only the in-frame clones, and not every one. The sample gives over a million clones, around 95% of which show up once; roughly 1.2% is in the top ten. The CDR3 covers 16 residues. Germline V gene lookup returns CDR1 MNHEY and CDR2 SMNVEV (reference sequence). V was pared by 0 bases and J by 6 bases, with 8 bases of the junction left unmatched. The source of the sample is a study of shared clonotypes between healthy human individuals. Study information: A few men and a couple of women, aged 18 to 49, were donors.

General observations from the study: The sharing of 5% to 6.5% of naive CD4 clonotypes was seen across a handful of donors.

Sequenced sample: naive CD4+ T cells sorted from blood. Subset defined: CD45RA+ positively selected. V is TRBV27 and J is TRBJ1-5; 7 positions match TRBD1. The receptor was derived from a man aged 25 to 45 in good health. The DNA for the CDR3 is TGTGCCAGCAGTTTATCGGGGGGACAGTACGGTCAGCCCCAGCATTTT. Protein sequence: CASSLSGGQYGQPQHF.